The 10 T cell receptor beta chains listed next were all sequenced from one sample in a study of T cell responses to AZD1222 COVID-19 vaccine. Some clones are missing from TCRdb's copy, which holds only in-frame ones; the method was immunoSEQ multiplex PCR. The sample lists some 100,000 clones, roughly 87% occurring once. Sample: peripheral blood, taken on day 0 of AZD1222 vaccination. The receptors originated from an adult in good health.

The chain joins TRBV19 to TRBJ1-1; 7 bases agree with TRBD1. The CDR3 contains 14 residues. V lost 7 bases to trimming and J lost 5 bases; unmatched junction nucleotides: 10. CDR1 and CDR2 from the germline V gene are LNHDA and SQIVND (reference sequence). CDR3 sequence: CASKRGQMLTEAFF. Here the CDR3 DNA reads TGTGCCAGTAAGAGGGGACAGATGCTGACTGAAGCTTTCTTT.

The V gene is TRBV27, the J gene TRBJ1-1; D unresolved. CDR1 and CDR2 from the germline V gene are MNHEY and SMNVEV (reference sequence). This CDR3 region has 14 residues. Trimming left V 1 base short and J 0 bases short, with 6 bases between. The DNA of the CDR3 is TGTGCCAGCAGTTTATTCTATCTGAACACTGAAGCTTTCTTT. It yields the protein CASSLFYLNTEAFF.

The chain couples TRBV28 to TRBJ1-2; TRBD1 matches 7 bases. With V trimmed by 6 bases and J by 4 bases, 11 bases remained unmatched. The CDR3 length is 15 residues. The germline V gene has CDR1 MDHEN and CDR2 SYDVKM. The CDR3 is CASRSSGTEIYGYTF. CDR3 DNA: TGTGCCAGCAGGAGCTCCGGGACAGAGATCTATGGCTACACCTTC.

V is TRBV9 and J is TRBJ2-2, with no clear D. This CDR3 is 15 amino acids long. Germline assignment: CDR1 SGDLS and CDR2 YYNGEE. The ends were cut back, 1 base at V and 3 bases at J, with 10 bases in the middle. The CDR3 sequence: CASSVLGSYTGELFF. CDR3 nucleotide sequence: TGTGCCAGCAGCGTATTGGGCAGCTACACCGGGGAGCTGTTTTTT.

This clone has a single count. The chain employs TRBV29-1 and TRBJ2-6; D remains ambiguous. This CDR3 contains 14 residues. Trimming cost V 3 bases and J 2 bases, with 8 bases left between them. Per the germline V gene, CDR1 is SQVTM and CDR2 is ANQGSEA. DNA of the CDR3: TGCAGCGTTGACGCCATAACTGGGGCCAACGTCCTGACTTTC. Amino acid sequence: CSVDAITGANVLTF.

This rearrangement joins TRBV18 to TRBJ2-7; 7 nucleotides line up with TRBD2. This CDR3 has 16 residues. The germline V gene encodes CDR1 KGHSH and CDR2 LQKENI. V was pared by 0 bases and J by 6 bases, with 11 bases of the junction left unmatched. The CDR3 DNA reads TGTGCCAGCTCACCACCGTTGGATGGCGGGAGAGGCGAGCAGTACTTC. Protein product: CASSPPLDGGRGEQYF.

The table lists this clone with a count of one. V usage is TRBV28 and J usage is TRBJ1-5; D possibly corresponds to TRBD1 (6 bases). Germline V CDR1 and CDR2: MDHEN, SYDVKM. The length of the CDR3 is 10 residues. In nucleotides, the CDR3 is TGTGGAGCAGGGGATCAGCCCCAGCATTTT. This translates into CGAGDQPQHF.

The chain joins TRBV6-1 to TRBJ2-2; D gene uncertain. V lost 1 base and J 5 bases, leaving 11 bases between the germline ends. Germline CDR1 reads MNHNS; CDR2 reads SASEGT. This CDR3 comprises 15 residues. CDR3: CASSEGAIGTGELFF. As DNA, the CDR3 is TGTGCCAGCAGTGAAGGGGCTATCGGGACCGGGGAGCTGTTTTTT.

V and J are TRBV19 and TRBJ2-2; D remains unclear. The CDR3 has 15 amino acids. CDR1 is LNHDA and CDR2 is SQIVND in the germline V gene (reference sequence). V shed 1 base and J shed 3 bases, with 9 bases lying between them. The CDR3 protein is CASSIVKTYTGELFF. DNA for the CDR3: TGTGCCAGTAGTATAGTAAAGACCTACACCGGGGAGCTGTTTTTT.

The gene calls are TRBV30 and TRBJ1-4; 8 bases line up with TRBD1. The length of the CDR3 is 16 residues. V gave up 8 bases and J gave up 0 bases; unmatched junction bases: 11. Germline values: CDR1 GTSNPN, CDR2 SVGIG (reference sequence). CDR3 loop: CAKKDREGTTNEKLFF. The DNA for the CDR3 is TGTGCCAAAAAGGACAGGGAAGGAACAACTAATGAAAAACTGTTTTTT. The full variable domain, its missing parts supplied by reference TRBV30 and TRBJ1-4, is SQTIHQWPATLVQPVGSPLSLECTVEGTSNPNLYWYRQAAGRGLQLLFYSVGIGQISSEVPQNLSASRPQDRQFILSSKKLLLSDSGFYLCAKKDREGTTNEKLFFGSGTQLSVL.